This entry describes one T cell receptor (beta chain). This clonotype was counted many times. Its antigen is currently not known. Base qualities are not recorded, but no much larger clone differs from it by a single base. This entry is derived from a study of early T cells in non-severe SARS-CoV-2 infection (dated by TCRdb to about 2021). With regard to the full study: Because TCR sequencing relied on bulk RNA taken from unsorted whole blood, pairing of alpha and beta chains was not possible.

Taken from cysteine to phenylalanine, the CDR3 has 13 residues. Only the CDR3 DNA stays, 39 bases, in frame from base 1. V is reduced by 5 bases and J by 9 bases, leaving a spacing of 14 bases between them. The library was built by means of 5' RACE. The sequencing machine was a NextSeq 500. To correct for sequencing error and PCR bias, the TCR library protocol tagged individual cDNA molecules with unique molecular identifiers. Both TCR alpha and beta chains were sequenced, and tight co-correlation was observed between alpha and beta sequence abundances in each sample. The original methods were these. Decombinator V4 was used to perform V gene, J gene and CDR3 annotation of TCR sequences. TCRs were defined as expanded if a significant change between any two time points was detected under a Poisson model with p below 0.0001. TCR abundances were normalised to the total number of TCRs sequenced in each sample and reported as counts per million. MAIT TCRs were defined by TRAV1-2 paired with TRAJ12, TRAJ20 or TRAJ33, and iNKT TCRs by TRAV10 paired with TRAJ18. VDJdb, accessed 1 November 2021, was searched for CMV, EBV and SARS-CoV-2 annotated TCRs, with TCRs annotated for multiple antigens excluded. Through fastp at Q25 and MiXCR, TCRdb rebuilt clones from the public reads, retaining in-frame beta chains. When rows share a CDR3 protein, they turn into one entry using the most common DNA and genes. In this record, the V and J calls reflect TCRdb's handling and not the investigators' own analysis. This sample has approximately 50,000 distinct CDR3 sequences in its table, and roughly 8.2% of those were observed once. The leading ten clones occupy 4% to 5% of the sample.

Beyond this particular receptor, the publication reports: VDJdb matching was skewed toward anti-spike CD8 responses and likely underestimated virus-specific expansions, missing private and CD4 specificities.

A case-control design nested within a healthcare worker cohort in London, UK, was used, with weekly nasopharyngeal swab PCR tests and blood sampling performed. Healthcare workers were recruited between 23 and 31 March 2020, during the week of the UK lockdown, and were followed weekly for up to roughly 15 weeks. Recombination joined TRBV12-3 or TRBV12-4 with TRBJ2-1; TRBD1 is perhaps the D gene, given 5 matching bases. The sample consisted of whole blood. This clonotype was sampled from an adult who was a healthcare worker with PCR-confirmed SARS-CoV-2 infection or an uninfected control (not recorded which). Read as DNA, the sequence is TGTGCCAGCAGTGTGGGATCAGGGATTGAGCAGTTCTTC. Its product reads: CASSVGSGIEQFF.